Sequencing of this T cell receptor beta chain was carried out in a study of blood T cell repertoires in COVID-19. Looking at the study overall: T cells, B-cell-depleted T cells, or PBMCs provided the cDNA or gDNA that served as material.

Germline CDR1 is SEHNR and CDR2 is FQNEAQ (reference sequence). The CDR3 runs to 15 residues. V shed 2 bases, J shed 6 bases, and the junction held 7 bases outside the gene matches. Per the authors' pipeline: Nucleated cell counts were estimated from reference gene primer amplification. Measured with immunoSEQ multiplex PCR; TCRdb has only the in-frame clones, and not every one. D and trimming were read from the DNA, whereas the V and J calls and clone size are those reported in that table. Of 150,000 to 200,000 clones in the sample, 75% to 95% were seen once. This clonotype originated in a man aged 45-65 years with acute or convalescent COVID-19. V gene TRBV7-9 combines with J gene TRBJ1-2; TRBD1 aligns across 9 bases. Sequenced sample: peripheral blood. CDR3 loop: CASSLLFGTGNGYTF. CDR3 nucleotides: TGTGCCAGCAGCTTACTATTTGGGACAGGGAATGGCTACACCTTC.